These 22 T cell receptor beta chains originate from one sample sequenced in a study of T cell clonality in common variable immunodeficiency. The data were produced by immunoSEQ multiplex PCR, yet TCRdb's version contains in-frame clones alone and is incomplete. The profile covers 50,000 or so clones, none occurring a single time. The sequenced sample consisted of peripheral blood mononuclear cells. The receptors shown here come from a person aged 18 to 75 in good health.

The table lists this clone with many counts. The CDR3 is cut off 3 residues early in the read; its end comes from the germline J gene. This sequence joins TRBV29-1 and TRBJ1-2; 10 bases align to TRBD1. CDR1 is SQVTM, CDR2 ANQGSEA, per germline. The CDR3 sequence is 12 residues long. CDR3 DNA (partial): TGCAGCGTTCAGCCCGGGACAGGGGAT. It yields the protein CSVQPGTGD. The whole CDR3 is CSVQPGTGDYTF.

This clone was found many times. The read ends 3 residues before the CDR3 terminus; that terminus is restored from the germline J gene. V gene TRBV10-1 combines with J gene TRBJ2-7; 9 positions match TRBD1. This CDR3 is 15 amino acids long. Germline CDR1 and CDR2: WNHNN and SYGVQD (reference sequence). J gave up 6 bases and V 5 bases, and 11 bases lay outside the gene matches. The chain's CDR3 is CASSRLPGQGSEQYF. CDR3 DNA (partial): TGCGCCAGCAGTCGCCTTCCGGGACAGGGCTCCGAG.

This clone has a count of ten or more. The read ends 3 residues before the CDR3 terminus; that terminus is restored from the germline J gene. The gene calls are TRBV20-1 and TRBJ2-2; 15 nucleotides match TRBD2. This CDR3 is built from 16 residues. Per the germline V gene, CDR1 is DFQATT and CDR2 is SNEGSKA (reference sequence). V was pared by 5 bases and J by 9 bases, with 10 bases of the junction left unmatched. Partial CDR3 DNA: TGCAGTGCTTCAGGGGGGACTAGCGGGAGGAGAAGGGAG. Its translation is CSASGGTSGRRRE. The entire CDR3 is CSASGGTSGRRRELFF.

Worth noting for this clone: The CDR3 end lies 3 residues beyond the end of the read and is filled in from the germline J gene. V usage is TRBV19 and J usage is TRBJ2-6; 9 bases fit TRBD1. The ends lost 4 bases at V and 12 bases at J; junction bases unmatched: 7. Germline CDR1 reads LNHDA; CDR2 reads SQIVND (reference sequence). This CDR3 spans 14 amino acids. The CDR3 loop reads CASSRDRELVVLTF. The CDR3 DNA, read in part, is TGTGCCAGTAGTAGGGACAGGGAACTAGTCGTC.

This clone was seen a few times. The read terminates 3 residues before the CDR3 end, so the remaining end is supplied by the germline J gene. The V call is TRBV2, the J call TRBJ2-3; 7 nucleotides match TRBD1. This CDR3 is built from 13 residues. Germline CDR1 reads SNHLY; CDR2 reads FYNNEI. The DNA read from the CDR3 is TGTGCCAGCAGCGTAGGGGGCCAAGAGACG. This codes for CASSVGGQET. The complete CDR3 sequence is CASSVGGQETQYF.

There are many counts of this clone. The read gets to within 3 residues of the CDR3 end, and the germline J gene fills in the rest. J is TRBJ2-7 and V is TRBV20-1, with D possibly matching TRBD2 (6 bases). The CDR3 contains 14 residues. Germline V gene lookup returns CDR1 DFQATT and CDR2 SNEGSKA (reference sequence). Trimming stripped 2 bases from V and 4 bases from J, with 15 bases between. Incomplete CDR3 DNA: TGCAGTGCTAGATATAGCGGCAAAACTTACGAG. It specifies CSARYSGKTYE. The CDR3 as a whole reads CSARYSGKTYEQYF.

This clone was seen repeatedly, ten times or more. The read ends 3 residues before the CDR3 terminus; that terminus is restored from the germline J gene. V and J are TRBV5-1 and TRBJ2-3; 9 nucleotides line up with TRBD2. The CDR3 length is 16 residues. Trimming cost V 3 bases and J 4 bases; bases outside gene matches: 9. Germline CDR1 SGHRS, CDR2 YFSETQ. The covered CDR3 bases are TGCGCCAGCAGCTCCGGGACTAGCTTCTTGGCAGATACG. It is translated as CASSSGTSFLADT. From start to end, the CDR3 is CASSSGTSFLADTQYF.

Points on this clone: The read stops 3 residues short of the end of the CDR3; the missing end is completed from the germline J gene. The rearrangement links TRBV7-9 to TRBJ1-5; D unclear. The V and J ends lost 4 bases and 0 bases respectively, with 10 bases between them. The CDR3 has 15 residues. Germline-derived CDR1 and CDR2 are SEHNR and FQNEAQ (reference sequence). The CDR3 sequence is CASSSGGNSNQPQHF. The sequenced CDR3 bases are TGTGCCAGCAGCTCAGGAGGAAATAGCAATCAGCCC.

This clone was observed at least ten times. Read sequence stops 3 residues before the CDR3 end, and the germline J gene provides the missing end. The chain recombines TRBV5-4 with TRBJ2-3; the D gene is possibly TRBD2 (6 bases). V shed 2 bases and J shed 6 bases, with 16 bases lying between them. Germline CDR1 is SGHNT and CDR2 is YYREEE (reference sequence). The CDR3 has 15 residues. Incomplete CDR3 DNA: TGTGCCAGCAGCTTTAAGGGCGGAGGGGTGGATACG. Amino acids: CASSFKGGGVDT. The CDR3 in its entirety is CASSFKGGGVDTQYF.

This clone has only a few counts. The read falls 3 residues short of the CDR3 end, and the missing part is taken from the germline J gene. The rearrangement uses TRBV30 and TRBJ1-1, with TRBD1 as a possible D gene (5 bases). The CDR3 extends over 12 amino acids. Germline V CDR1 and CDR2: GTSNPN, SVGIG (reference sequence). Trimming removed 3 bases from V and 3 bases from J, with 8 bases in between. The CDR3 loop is CAWSGGDTEAFF. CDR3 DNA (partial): TGTGCCTGGAGCGGGGGGGACACTGAA.

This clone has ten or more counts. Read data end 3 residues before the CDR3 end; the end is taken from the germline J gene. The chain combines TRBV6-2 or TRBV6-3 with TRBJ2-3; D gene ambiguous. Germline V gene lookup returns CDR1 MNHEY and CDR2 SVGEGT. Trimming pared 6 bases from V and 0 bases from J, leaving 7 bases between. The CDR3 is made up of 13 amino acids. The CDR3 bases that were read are TGTGCCAGCAGAGCGTTTAGCACAGATACG. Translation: CASRAFSTDT. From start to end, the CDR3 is CASRAFSTDTQYF.

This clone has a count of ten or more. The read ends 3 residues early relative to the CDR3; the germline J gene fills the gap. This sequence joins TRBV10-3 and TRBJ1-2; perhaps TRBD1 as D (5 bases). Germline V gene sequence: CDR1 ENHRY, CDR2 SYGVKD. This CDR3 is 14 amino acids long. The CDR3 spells CAISGRQGEGGYTF. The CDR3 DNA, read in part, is TGTGCCATCAGTGGTCGGCAGGGCGAGGGCGGC.

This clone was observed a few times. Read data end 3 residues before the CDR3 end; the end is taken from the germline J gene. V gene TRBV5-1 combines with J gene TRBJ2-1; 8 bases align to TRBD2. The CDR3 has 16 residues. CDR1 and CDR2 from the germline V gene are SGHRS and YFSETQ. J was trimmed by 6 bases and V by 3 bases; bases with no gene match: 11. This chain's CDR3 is CASSYSSGRAFNEQFF. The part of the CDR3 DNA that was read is TGCGCCAGCAGCTACTCAAGCGGGAGAGCGTTCAATGAG. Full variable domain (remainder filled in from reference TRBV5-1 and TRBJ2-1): KAGVTQTPRYLIKTRGQQVTLSCSPISGHRSVSWYQQTPGQGLQFLFEYFSETQRNKGNFPGRFSGRQFSNSRSEMNVSTLELGDSALYLCASSYSSGRAFNEQFFGPGTRLTVL.

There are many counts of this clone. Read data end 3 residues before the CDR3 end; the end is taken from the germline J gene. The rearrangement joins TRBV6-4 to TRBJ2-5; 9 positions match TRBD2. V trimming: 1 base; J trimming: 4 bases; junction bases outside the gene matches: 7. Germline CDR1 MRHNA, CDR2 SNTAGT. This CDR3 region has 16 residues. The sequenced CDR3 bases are TGTGCCAGCAGTGACTTAGCGGGAGTTTCAGCAGAGACC. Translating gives CASSDLAGVSAET. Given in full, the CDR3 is CASSDLAGVSAETQYF.

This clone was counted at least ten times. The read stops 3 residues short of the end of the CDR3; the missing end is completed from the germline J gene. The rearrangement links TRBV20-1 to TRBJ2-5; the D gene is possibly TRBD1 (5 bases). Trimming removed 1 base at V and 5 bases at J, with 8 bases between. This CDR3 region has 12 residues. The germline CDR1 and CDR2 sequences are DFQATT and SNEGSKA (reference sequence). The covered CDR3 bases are TGCAGTGCTAGAGGACAGTCGGAGACC. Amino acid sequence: CSARGQSET. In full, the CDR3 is CSARGQSETQYF.

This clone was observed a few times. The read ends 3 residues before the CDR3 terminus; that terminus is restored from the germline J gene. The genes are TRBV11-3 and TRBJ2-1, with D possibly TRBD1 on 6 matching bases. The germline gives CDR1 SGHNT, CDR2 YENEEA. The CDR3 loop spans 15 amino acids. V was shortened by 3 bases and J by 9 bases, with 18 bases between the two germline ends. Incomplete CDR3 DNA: TGTGCCAGCAGCTTGGGGGTGCGGATAGGGGGTGAG. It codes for CASSLGVRIGGE. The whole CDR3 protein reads CASSLGVRIGGEQFF.

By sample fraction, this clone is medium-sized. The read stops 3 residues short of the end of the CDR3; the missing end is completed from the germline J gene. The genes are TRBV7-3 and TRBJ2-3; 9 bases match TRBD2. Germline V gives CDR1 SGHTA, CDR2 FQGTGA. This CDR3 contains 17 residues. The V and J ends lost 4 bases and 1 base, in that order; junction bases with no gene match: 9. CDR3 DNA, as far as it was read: TGTGCCAGCAGCTCAGGGGTAGCGGGAGTCCGCACAGATACG. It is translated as CASSSGVAGVRTDT. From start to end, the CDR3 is CASSSGVAGVRTDTQYF.

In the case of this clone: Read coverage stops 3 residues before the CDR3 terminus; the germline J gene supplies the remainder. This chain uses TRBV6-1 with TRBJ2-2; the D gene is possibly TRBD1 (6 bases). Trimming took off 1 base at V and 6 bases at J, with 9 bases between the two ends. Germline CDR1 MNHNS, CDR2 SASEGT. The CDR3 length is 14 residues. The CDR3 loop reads CASSEERTAGELFF. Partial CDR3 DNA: TGTGCCAGCAGTGAAGAGAGGACAGCCGGGGAG.

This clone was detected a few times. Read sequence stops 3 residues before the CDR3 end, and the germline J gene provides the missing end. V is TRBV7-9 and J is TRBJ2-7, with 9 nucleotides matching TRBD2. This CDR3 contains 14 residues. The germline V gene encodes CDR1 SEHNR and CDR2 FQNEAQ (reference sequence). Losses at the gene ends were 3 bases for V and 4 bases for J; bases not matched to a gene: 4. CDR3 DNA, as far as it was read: TGTGCCAGCAGCTTGAGTACTAGCGGGTACGAG. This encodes CASSLSTSGYE. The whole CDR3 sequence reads CASSLSTSGYEQYF.

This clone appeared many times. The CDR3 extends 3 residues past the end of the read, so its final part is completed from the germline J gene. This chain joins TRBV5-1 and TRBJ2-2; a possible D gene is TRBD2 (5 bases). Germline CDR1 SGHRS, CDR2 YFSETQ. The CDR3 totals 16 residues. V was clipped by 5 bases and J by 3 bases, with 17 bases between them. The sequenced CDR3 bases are TGCGCCAGCAGTAGTGAAATAGCGCTCCACACCGGGGAG. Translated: CASSSEIALHTGE. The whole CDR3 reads CASSSEIALHTGELFF.

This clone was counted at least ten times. The CDR3 protein is CASSGVAGLAQGEQFF. The covered CDR3 bases are TGTGCCAGCAGTGGGGTGGCAGGGCTGGCTCAGGGTGAG. This chain connects TRBV2 to TRBJ2-1; perhaps TRBD1 as D (5 bases). The read comes to an end 3 residues before the CDR3 does, leaving the germline J gene to fill in the end. V lost 4 bases, J lost 9 bases, and 22 bases lay in between. The CDR3 spans 16 residues. Per germline, CDR1 SNHLY and CDR2 FYNNEI.

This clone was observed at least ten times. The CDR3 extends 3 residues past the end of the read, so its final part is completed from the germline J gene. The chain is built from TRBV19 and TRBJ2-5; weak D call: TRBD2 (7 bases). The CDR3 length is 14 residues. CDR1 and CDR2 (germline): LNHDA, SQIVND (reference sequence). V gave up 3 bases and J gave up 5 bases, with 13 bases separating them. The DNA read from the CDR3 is TGTGCCAGTAGTATGGGGGGGCTTCAGGAGACC. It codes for CASSMGGLQET. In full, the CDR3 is CASSMGGLQETQYF. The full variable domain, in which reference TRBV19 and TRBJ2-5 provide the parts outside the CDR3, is DGGITQSPKYLFRKEGQNVTLSCEQNLNHDAMYWYRQDPGQGLRLIYYSQIVNDFQKGDIAEGYSVSREKKESFPLTVTSAQKNPTAFYLCASSMGGLQETQYFGPGTRLLVL.